A single sample gave rise to the 30 T cell receptor beta chains below, sequenced in a study of vaccination effects on CD4 cells after COVID-19. Expansion of antigen-specific CD4+ T cells with viral peptide pools was carried out by the ViraFEST assay before sequencing. A 10-day culture period preceded the isolation of CD4+ T cells. Generated by immunoSEQ multiplex PCR, the TCRdb table keeps only in-frame clones and is missing some. The sample includes approximately 13,000 clones, 76% of them seen just once. No antigen is known for these receptors. The material sequenced was CD4+ T cells from PBMCs cultured with HCoV-229E spike peptides, taken before COVID-19 vaccination. The receptors originated from a human donor who received a COVID-19 vaccine.

The chain combines TRBV6-5 with TRBJ2-7; D remains unclear. Germline loops: CDR1 MNHEY, CDR2 SVGAGI. This CDR3 contains 16 residues. The V gene lost 4 bases and the J gene lost 3 bases, with 19 bases spanning the gap. CDR3 amino acids: CASSSRRSKGIYEQYF. The CDR3 nucleotides are TGTGCCAGCAGTTCCCGTAGATCCAAAGGAATCTACGAGCAGTACTTC.

This clone has a single count. The chain uses TRBV9 and TRBJ1-6; TRBD1 agrees at 8 bases. Germline CDR1 SGDLS, CDR2 YYNGEE. The length of the CDR3 is 16 residues. V gave up 5 bases and J gave up 9 bases; unmatched junction bases: 13. CDR3 region: CASSLSRDRTCSPLHF. CDR3 DNA sequence: TGTGCCAGCAGTCTGAGCCGGGACAGGACGTGTTCACCCCTCCACTTT.

This sequence joins TRBV3-1 (or the pseudogene TRBV3-2) and TRBJ2-7; D may be TRBD2 (5 bases). Trimming removed 3 bases from V and 0 bases from J, with 12 bases in between. CDR3 length: 15 amino acids. The germline gives CDR1 LGHDT, CDR2 YNNKEL (reference sequence). The CDR3 nucleotides read TGTGCCAGCAGCCAGAGGGAACTACTCTCCTACGAGCAGTACTTC. Translating gives CASSQRELLSYEQYF.

The V call is TRBV15, the J call TRBJ2-7; TRBD2 matches 10 bases. Per germline, CDR1 LNHNV and CDR2 YYDKDF (reference sequence). With 1 base clipped from V and 0 bases from J, the junction kept 21 bases outside the gene matches. This CDR3 has 22 amino acids. This CDR3 is CATSRGFNVGELLAGVSYEQYF. In nucleotides, the CDR3 is TGTGCCACCAGCAGAGGTTTTAATGTGGGGGAACTCCTAGCGGGAGTCTCCTACGAGCAGTACTTC.

The chain links TRBV18 to TRBJ1-1; D unresolved. In germline, CDR1 is KGHSH, CDR2 LQKENI. CDR3 length: 13 amino acids. Trimming cost V 3 bases and J 11 bases, with 16 bases left between them. In nucleotides, the CDR3 is TGTGCCAGCTCACCGACCCTAGAATTGGTCGCTTTCTTT. Translating gives CASSPTLELVAFF.

The gene calls are TRBV2 and TRBJ2-7; TRBD2 is a possible D gene (5 bases). The CDR3 has 15 residues. Germline assignment: CDR1 SNHLY and CDR2 FYNNEI. V lost 3 bases and J lost 0, with 12 bases in between. CDR3 nucleotides: TGTGCCAGCAGTGACGGACTGTATGGCTCCTACGAGCAGTACTTC. Protein product: CASSDGLYGSYEQYF.

Written as DNA, the CDR3 is TGTGCCAGCAGTGACACCAACTATGGCTACACCTTC. Amino acids: CASSDTNYGYTF. The chain employs TRBV6-1 and TRBJ1-2; D gene unclear. The CDR3 contains 12 residues. Germline V gene sequence: CDR1 MNHNS, CDR2 SASEGT. The V gene lost 3 bases and the J gene lost 2 bases, with 4 bases spanning the gap.

The chain's CDR3 is CASSQKDRGLAGGGDTQYF. For the CDR3, the DNA is TGCGCCAGCAGCCAAAAGGACAGGGGACTAGCGGGGGGGGGAGATACGCAGTATTTT. The rearrangement uses TRBV4-1 and TRBJ2-3; 16 bases map to TRBD2. With 2 bases clipped from V and 5 bases from J, the junction kept 10 bases outside the gene matches. The CDR3 covers 19 residues. Germline loops: CDR1 MGHRA, CDR2 YSYEKL.

The chain couples TRBV28 to TRBJ1-2, with a weak D call TRBD1 (5 bases). The V gene lost 6 bases and the J gene lost 0 bases, with 17 bases spanning the gap. Germline CDR1 is MDHEN and CDR2 is SYDVKM. The CDR3 has 16 amino acids. The CDR3 region has the DNA TGTGCCAGCAGACCCTTCGGGGGAAAAGCTAACTATGGCTACACCTTC. This sequence encodes CASRPFGGKANYGYTF.

This sequence joins TRBV3-1 (or the pseudogene TRBV3-2) and TRBJ2-6; D ambiguous. Germline V gene sequence: CDR1 LGHDT, CDR2 YNNKEL (reference sequence). The CDR3 runs to 14 residues. V lost 4 bases, J lost 3 bases, and 7 bases lay in between. The CDR3 region is CASSRDIGANVLTF. CDR3 sequence (DNA): TGTGCCAGCAGCCGCGATATTGGGGCCAACGTCCTGACTTTC.

The rearrangement links TRBV27 to TRBJ2-7, with D uncertain. CDR3 size: 12 residues. Looked up from germline, CDR1 is MNHEY and CDR2 is SMNVEV (reference sequence). Trimming took 3 bases from V and 6 from J, leaving 9 bases between them. The CDR3 DNA follows: TGTGCCAGCAGTTTCCGACACGGCGAGCAGTACTTC. This codes for CASSFRHGEQYF.

The chain has TRBV4-1 and TRBJ2-1; 8 bases match TRBD2. Germline values: CDR1 MGHRA, CDR2 YSYEKL. The CDR3 totals 18 residues. V lost 1 base and J lost 4; bases outside the gene matches: 12. The CDR3 DNA follows: TGCGCCAGCAGCCAAGGGTCCCTCCTACTAGCGGCGTACAATGAGCAGTTCTTC. Its protein product is CASSQGSLLLAAYNEQFF.

This chain connects TRBV19 to TRBJ1-2; D perhaps matches TRBD1 (6 bases). Looked up from germline, CDR1 is LNHDA and CDR2 is SQIVND (reference sequence). The CDR3 extends over 13 amino acids. Trimming left V 2 bases short and J 8 bases short, with 12 bases between. The CDR3 is CASSITGQEGYTF. As DNA, the CDR3 is TGTGCCAGTAGTATAACAGGGCAGGAAGGCTACACCTTC.

The rearrangement joins TRBV29-1 to TRBJ2-1; 9 nucleotides align to TRBD2. The germline gives CDR1 SQVTM, CDR2 ANQGSEA. The CDR3 consists of 16 residues. The J segment lost 4 bases and the V segment lost 3 bases, leaving 10 bases of the junction unmatched. The CDR3, as DNA: TGCAGCGTTGATCCCGCGGCGGGAGGGTCGTACAATGAGCAGTTCTTC. Translating it yields CSVDPAAGGSYNEQFF.

The V and J genes are TRBV6-2 or TRBV6-3 and TRBJ2-5; 11 nucleotides align to TRBD2. Looked up from germline, CDR1 is MNHEY and CDR2 is SVGEGT. V shed 4 bases and J 3 bases; nucleotides not matched to a gene: 7. The CDR3 has 16 residues. The CDR3 loop reads CASSSGTSGAKETQYF. The CDR3 DNA reads as TGTGCCAGCAGTTCCGGGACTAGCGGCGCCAAAGAGACCCAGTACTTC.

This clone was found a few times. The chain couples TRBV7-9 to TRBJ2-2, with D possibly being TRBD1 (6 bases). V was shortened by 5 bases and J by 7 bases, with 17 bases between the two germline ends. Per the germline V gene, CDR1 is SEHNR and CDR2 is FQNEAQ (reference sequence). This CDR3 spans 15 amino acids. The CDR3 nucleotides are TGTGCCAGCAGCCTCGGGACACCTAGGGGCGGGGAGCTGTTTTTT. Its translation: CASSLGTPRGGELFF.

V gene TRBV18 combines with J gene TRBJ2-5; the D gene is possibly TRBD1 (5 bases). CDR3 length: 14 amino acids. Looked up from germline, CDR1 is KGHSH and CDR2 is LQKENI. V was trimmed by 2 bases and J by 5 bases, leaving 12 bases between them. As DNA, the CDR3 is TGTGCCAGCTCACCAATCAGGGCCTCGGAGACCCAGTACTTC. This codes for CASSPIRASETQYF.

The chain employs TRBV7-6 and TRBJ2-7; 11 bases match TRBD2. The germline gives CDR1 SGHVS, CDR2 FNYEAQ. This CDR3 has 16 residues. The V segment lost 5 bases and the J segment 2 bases; nucleotides outside the gene matches: 8. CDR3 residues: CASSPPTSGVPYEQYF. Here the CDR3 DNA reads TGTGCCAGCAGCCCCCCGACTAGCGGGGTCCCCTACGAGCAGTACTTC. The full variable domain, its missing parts supplied by reference TRBV7-6 and TRBJ2-7, is GAGVSQSPRYKVTKRGQDVALRCDPISGHVSLYWYRQALGQGPEFLTYFNYEAQQDKSGLPNDRFSAERPEGSISTLTIQRTEQRDSAMYRCASSPPTSGVPYEQYFGPGTRLTVT.

The V and J genes are TRBV24-1 and TRBJ1-2; D is unclear. Germline lookup yields CDR1 KGHDR and CDR2 SFDVKD. This CDR3 has 16 amino acids. Trimming cost V 5 bases and J 4 bases, with 19 bases left between them. The CDR3 sequence is CATSASTSTWIYGYTF. DNA for the CDR3: TGTGCCACCAGTGCCTCGACGTCGACATGGATCTATGGCTACACCTTC.

This clone appeared a single time. This rearrangement joins TRBV28 to TRBJ2-7; a possible D gene is TRBD2 (5 bases). CDR1 is MDHEN and CDR2 is SYDVKM in the germline V gene. The CDR3 has 14 residues. V lost 1 base, J lost 12 bases, and 19 bases lay in between. CDR3 sequence reads: CASSLSGGREVTYF. CDR3 DNA sequence: TGTGCCAGCAGTTTATCTGGAGGCCGCGAAGTGACGTACTTC.

The genes are TRBV29-1 and TRBJ2-3, with TRBD2 matching 9 bases. Germline lookup yields CDR1 SQVTM and CDR2 ANQGSEA. The CDR3 covers 13 residues. The trim removed 8 bases at V and 8 bases at J, leaving 11 bases unmatched. Written as DNA, the CDR3 is TGCAGCCTCCTCATTAGCGGGGGAGGTACGCAGTATTTT. It codes for CSLLISGGGTQYF.

The chain combines TRBV18 with TRBJ2-3; TRBD2 matches at 10 bases. Looked up from germline, CDR1 is KGHSH and CDR2 is LQKENI. Trimming removed 2 bases from V and 5 bases from J; junction bases left unmatched: 4. The CDR3 spans 15 residues. CDR3 protein: CASSPVAGGGDTQYF. The CDR3 bases are TGTGCCAGCTCACCAGTAGCGGGAGGTGGAGATACGCAGTATTTT.

The rearrangement links TRBV6-2 or TRBV6-3 to TRBJ2-1; D call uncertain. With 6 bases removed from V and 9 bases from J, the gap between germline ends came to 9 bases. Germline lookup yields CDR1 MNHEY and CDR2 SVGEGT. The CDR3 is 11 amino acids. Here the CDR3 DNA reads TGTGCCAGCAGCCAGATCGGTGAGCAGTTCTTC. Translating gives CASSQIGEQFF.

The gene calls are TRBV25-1 and TRBJ2-5; possibly TRBD1 or TRBD2 for D (5 bases each). The ends were cut back, 0 bases at V and 5 bases at J, with 10 bases in the middle. Germline lookup yields CDR1 MGHDK and CDR2 SYGVNS. The CDR3 sequence is 14 residues long. The CDR3 bases are TGTGCCAGCAGTGAATACGGGGCCGGGGAGACCCAGTACTTC. Its protein is CASSEYGAGETQYF.

V is TRBV5-5 and J is TRBJ1-6, with unresolved D. Per germline, CDR1 SGHKS and CDR2 YYEKEE (reference sequence). This CDR3 is built from 12 residues. Trimming cost V 1 base and J 13 bases, with 9 bases left between them. The CDR3 sequence: CASSLWGEPLHF. DNA of the CDR3: TGTGCCAGCAGCTTGTGGGGAGAGCCCCTCCACTTT. The variable domain in full, with the rest retrieved from reference TRBV5-5 and TRBJ1-6, is DAGVTQSPTHLIKTRGQQVTLRCSPISGHKSVSWYQQVLGQGPQFIFQYYEKEERGRGNFPDRFSARQFPNYSSELNVNALLLGDSALYLCASSLWGEPLHFGNGTRLTVT.

V gene TRBV27 combines with J gene TRBJ2-3; 11 nucleotides agree with TRBD2. V was pared by 4 bases and J by 2 bases, with 8 bases of the junction left unmatched. This CDR3 contains 17 residues. Germline V gives CDR1 MNHEY, CDR2 SMNVEV (reference sequence). CDR3 DNA sequence: TGTGCCAGCAGTTATCGGGTAGCGGGAGGGAACACAGATACGCAGTATTTT. It translates to CASSYRVAGGNTDTQYF.

CDR3 protein: CATSRSTGGFEKLFF. The CDR3 DNA sequence: TGTGCCACCAGCAGATCGACAGGGGGATTCGAAAAACTGTTTTTT. The chain uses TRBV15 and TRBJ1-4, with 9 bases fitting TRBD1. Trimming removed 2 bases from V and 8 bases from J; junction bases left unmatched: 6. This CDR3 spans 15 amino acids. CDR1 is LNHNV, CDR2 YYDKDF, per germline (reference sequence).

J is TRBJ2-3 and V is TRBV4-3; 8 nucleotides match TRBD2. Germline V gives CDR1 LGHNA, CDR2 YSLEER. The CDR3 spans 16 residues. V lost 6 bases and J lost 4; bases outside the gene matches: 12. DNA of the CDR3: TGCGCCAGCAGTCCCCCCGGGACTAGGTCGGCAGATACGCAGTATTTT. Translation: CASSPPGTRSADTQYF.

The rearrangement links TRBV15 to TRBJ1-2; D may be TRBD1 (6 bases). CDR1 is LNHNV and CDR2 is YYDKDF in the germline V gene (reference sequence). V shed 3 bases and J shed 7 bases, with 18 bases lying between them. The CDR3 is 15 amino acids. CDR3 residues: CATSRKGGGVAGYTF. Here the CDR3 DNA reads TGTGCCACCAGCAGGAAGGGGGGCGGGGTCGCTGGCTACACCTTC. Filled out from reference TRBV15 and TRBJ1-2, the complete variable domain reads DAMVIQNPRYQVTQFGKPVTLSCSQTLNHNVMYWYQQKSSQAPKLLFHYYDKDFNNEADTPDNFQSRRPNTSFCFLDIRSPGLGDTAMYLCATSRKGGGVAGYTFGSGTRLTVV.

The CDR3 here is CASRASLAGTGELFF. CDR3 DNA: TGTGCCAGCAGAGCTTCCCTAGCGGGCACCGGGGAGCTGTTTTTT. The chain is built from TRBV5-4 and TRBJ2-2; 8 bases are shared with TRBD2. V lost 5 bases and J lost 4; bases outside the gene matches: 7. This CDR3 contains 15 residues. The germline gives CDR1 SGHNT, CDR2 YYREEE (reference sequence).